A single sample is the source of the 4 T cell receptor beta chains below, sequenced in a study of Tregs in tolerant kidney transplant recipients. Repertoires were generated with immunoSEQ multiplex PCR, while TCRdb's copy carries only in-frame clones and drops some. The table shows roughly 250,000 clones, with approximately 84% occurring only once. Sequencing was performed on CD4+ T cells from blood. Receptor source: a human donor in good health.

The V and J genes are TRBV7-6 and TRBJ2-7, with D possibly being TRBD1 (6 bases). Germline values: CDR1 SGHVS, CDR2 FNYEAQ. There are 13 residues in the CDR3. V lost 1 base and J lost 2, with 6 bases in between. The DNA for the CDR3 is TGTGCCAGCAGCTTAGGGGGGCCCTACGAGCAGTACTTC. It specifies CASSLGGPYEQYF.

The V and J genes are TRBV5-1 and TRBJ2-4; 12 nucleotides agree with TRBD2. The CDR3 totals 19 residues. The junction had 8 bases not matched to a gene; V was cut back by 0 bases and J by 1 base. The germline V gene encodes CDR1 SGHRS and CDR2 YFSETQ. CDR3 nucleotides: TGCGCCAGCAGCTTGGGGCTAGCGGGAGGGCCGGGGGCCAAAAACATTCAGTACTTC. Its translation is CASSLGLAGGPGAKNIQYF.

In DNA, the CDR3 is TGTGCCAGCCGATACTCTGGAAACACCATATATTTT. Its protein product is CASRYSGNTIYF. The V and J genes are TRBV6-1 and TRBJ1-3; D is uncertain. This CDR3 is built from 12 residues. CDR1 is MNHNS and CDR2 is SASEGT in the germline V gene. Trimming pared 8 bases from V and 0 bases from J, leaving 5 bases between.

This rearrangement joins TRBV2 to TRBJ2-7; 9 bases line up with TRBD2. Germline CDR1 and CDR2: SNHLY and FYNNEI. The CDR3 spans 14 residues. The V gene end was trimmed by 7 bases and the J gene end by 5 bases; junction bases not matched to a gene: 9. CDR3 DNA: TGTGCCAGCAATATGGGACAGCGGGGGGACGAGCAGTACTTC. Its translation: CASNMGQRGDEQYF.